The next 13 T cell receptor beta chains were all read from a single sample in a study of cytotoxic CD8 clonotypes in ibrutinib-treated CLL. Profiled with immunoSEQ multiplex PCR; TCRdb holds only in-frame clones, not every one. The table has under 200,000 clones, roughly 77% seen once. This material consisted of PBMCs, taken after 12 months of ibrutinib treatment. All receptors come from a human donor with chronic lymphocytic leukemia.

In its sample, this clone was seen a few times. The rearrangement uses TRBV2 and TRBJ1-1; 8 bases map to TRBD1. The CDR3 extends over 14 amino acids. The ends lost 8 bases at V and 5 bases at J; junction bases unmatched: 10. Germline lookup yields CDR1 SNHLY and CDR2 FYNNEI. The CDR3 protein is CASWGAGGRTEAFF. The CDR3, as DNA: TGTGCCAGCTGGGGGGCAGGGGGCCGGACTGAAGCTTTCTTT.

The chain has TRBV28 and TRBJ1-1; the match to TRBD1 covers 9 bases. Looked up from germline, CDR1 is MDHEN and CDR2 is SYDVKM. The CDR3 covers 14 residues. J lost 6 bases, V lost 2 bases, and 4 bases had no gene match. This chain's CDR3 is CASSLDRGFAEAFF. The CDR3 DNA sequence: TGTGCCAGCAGTTTAGACAGGGGGTTTGCTGAAGCTTTCTTT.

There are a few counts of this clone. This chain joins TRBV15 and TRBJ2-7; TRBD1 matches 12 bases. With V trimmed by 7 bases and J by 5 bases, 6 bases remained unmatched. Germline V gene lookup returns CDR1 LNHNV and CDR2 YYDKDF (reference sequence). This CDR3 contains 14 residues. CDR3 residues: CATTRDRGRNEQYF. Written as DNA, the CDR3 is TGTGCCACCACAAGGGACAGGGGGCGTAACGAGCAGTACTTC.

This chain joins TRBV7-9 and TRBJ1-3; no firm D call. There are 17 residues in the CDR3. CDR1 and CDR2 (germline): SEHNR, FQNEAQ (reference sequence). Trimming removed 5 bases at V and 0 bases at J, with 17 bases between. For the CDR3, the DNA is TGTGCCAGCAGCGATCGTTTTGGGTCGACCTCTGGAAACACCATATATTTT. Its translation is CASSDRFGSTSGNTIYF.

There are a few counts of this clone. This chain uses TRBV30 with TRBJ1-6, with D unresolved. CDR1 GTSNPN and CDR2 SVGIG come from the germline V gene (reference sequence). V was cut by 1 base and J by 8 bases, with 18 bases left in between. The length of the CDR3 is 16 residues. The CDR3 sequence is CAWSAPGRGVYSPLHF. The CDR3 DNA reads as TGTGCCTGGAGTGCCCCCGGGCGCGGTGTGTATTCACCCCTCCACTTT.

The gene calls are TRBV9 and TRBJ2-1; D remains unclear. Trimming shortened V by 0 bases and J by 0 bases, and 10 bases separated the two germline ends. CDR1 and CDR2 from the germline V gene are SGDLS and YYNGEE. The CDR3 runs to 16 residues. CDR3 in amino acids: CASSVEGRISYNEQFF. The CDR3 bases are TGTGCCAGCAGCGTAGAGGGCCGCATCTCCTACAATGAGCAGTTCTTC. The whole variable domain, remainder taken from reference TRBV9 and TRBJ2-1, is DSGVTQTPKHLITATGQRVTLRCSPRSGDLSVYWYQQSLDQGLQFLIQYYNGEERAKGNILERFSAQQFPDLHSELNLSSLELGDSALYFCASSVEGRISYNEQFFGPGTRLTVL.

This clone was counted only a few times. The gene calls are TRBV7-9 and TRBJ1-3; the D is unclear. The V gene's germline CDR1 is SEHNR and CDR2 FQNEAQ (reference sequence). CDR3 size: 13 residues. V dropped 1 base and J dropped 8 bases, with 9 bases sitting between them. CDR3 DNA sequence: TGTGCCAGCAGCTTAGAACGGTGGGACACCATATATTTT. Protein product: CASSLERWDTIYF.

The rearrangement joins TRBV5-1 to TRBJ1-2; perhaps TRBD1 as D (5 bases). The germline CDR1 and CDR2 sequences are SGHRS and YFSETQ. The CDR3 runs 13 residues. V lost 5 bases, J lost 2 bases, and 10 bases lay in between. The CDR3 reads CASRRQRNYGYTF. CDR3 bases: TGCGCCAGCAGGCGACAGAGGAACTATGGCTACACCTTC.

The chain is built from TRBV27 and TRBJ1-2, with a possible D match to TRBD1 (6 bases). CDR1 and CDR2 (germline): MNHEY, SMNVEV (reference sequence). The CDR3 totals 14 residues. V was pared by 0 bases and J by 4 bases, with 9 bases between. The CDR3 DNA is TGTGCCAGCAGTTTATCTGGGGGGGCCTATGGCTACACCTTC. This codes for CASSLSGGAYGYTF.

The V gene is TRBV28, the J gene TRBJ1-5; the match to TRBD1 covers 8 bases. The CDR3 sequence is 15 residues long. Germline V gives CDR1 MDHEN, CDR2 SYDVKM. V shed 4 bases and J 2 bases; nucleotides not matched to a gene: 4. The CDR3 reads CASSSGGAGNQPQHF. The CDR3 DNA sequence: TGTGCCAGCAGTTCAGGGGGCGCAGGCAATCAGCCCCAGCATTTT.

This clone appeared a few times. The chain uses TRBV10-3 and TRBJ1-2; unclear D gene. The CDR3 is made up of 11 amino acids. The V gene's germline CDR1 is ENHRY and CDR2 SYGVKD. V gave up 3 bases and J gave up 8 bases, with 7 bases separating them. CDR3 DNA: TGTGCCATCAGTGAATACGGCGGCTACACCTTC. Translated: CAISEYGGYTF.

V gene TRBV13 combines with J gene TRBJ2-4; no firm D call. The V end was cut by 2 bases, the J end by 3 bases, with 8 bases between. The CDR3 sequence is 14 residues long. The V gene's germline CDR1 is PRHDT and CDR2 FYEKMQ (reference sequence). CDR3 loop: CASSLKGGKNIQYF. In nucleotides, the CDR3 is TGTGCCAGCAGCTTAAAAGGCGGCAAAAACATTCAGTACTTC.

This clone is a singleton in its sample. V is TRBV19 and J is TRBJ2-2, with D tentatively TRBD1 (5 bases). Germline V gene data show CDR1 as LNHDA and CDR2 as SQIVND (reference sequence). CDR3 size: 14 residues. V lost 6 bases, J lost 1 base, and 9 bases lay in between. CDR3 in amino acids: CASRVGENTGELFF. In DNA form, the CDR3 reads TGTGCCAGTAGGGTAGGGGAGAACACCGGGGAGCTGTTTTTT.